The sequence of this T cell receptor (beta chain) was determined in a study of shared clonotypes between healthy human individuals. The data were produced by immunoSEQ multiplex PCR, yet TCRdb's version contains in-frame clones alone and is incomplete. The sample contains 800,000 to 1,200,000 clones, 75% to 80% of which appear only once. The CDR3 is 15 residues long. Germline assignment: CDR1 SGHTA and CDR2 FQGTGA. V gave up 5 bases and J gave up 4 bases, with 18 bases separating them. This chain connects TRBV7-3 to TRBJ2-7; D gene unclear. The clonotype originates from a man younger than 35 in good health. Some clones in this sample may be carry-over from other donors' samples. Sequencing was carried out using memory CD4+ T cells from PBMCs. Subset noted: CD45RA-negative fraction. The CDR3 protein is CASSPRRQTTYEQYF. In nucleotides, the CDR3 is TGTGCCAGCAGCCCGAGACGGCAGACAACTTACGAGCAGTACTTC.